The entry below describes one T cell receptor (beta chain). The germline V gene has CDR1 SGDLS and CDR2 YYNGEE. The CDR3 spans 17 residues. Trimming removed 1 base at V and 3 bases at J, with 16 bases between. Per the original data handling: Using reference gene primer amplification, nucleated cell counts were estimated. Profiling relied on immunoSEQ multiplex PCR, and the TCRdb table lists in-frame clones only, not all of them. The V and J calls and clone size were taken over from that table, and D and trimming were inferred from the DNA. The data show approximately 250,000 clones, approximately 86% seen once. The data derive from a study of blood T cell repertoires in COVID-19. Study details: From the United States, Italy and Spain came samples of acute and convalescent COVID-19. PBMCs, B-cell-depleted T cells, or T cells were the source of the cDNA or gDNA that made up the material.

This receptor was taken from a middle-aged man with active or convalescent COVID-19. The rearrangement joins TRBV9 to TRBJ2-2; D possibly corresponds to TRBD1 (6 bases). The sequenced sample consisted of peripheral blood. In nucleotides, the CDR3 is TGTGCCAGCAGCGTAAGGGACATTCGTGGGGACACCGGGGAGCTGTTTTTT. It encodes CASSVRDIRGDTGELFF.